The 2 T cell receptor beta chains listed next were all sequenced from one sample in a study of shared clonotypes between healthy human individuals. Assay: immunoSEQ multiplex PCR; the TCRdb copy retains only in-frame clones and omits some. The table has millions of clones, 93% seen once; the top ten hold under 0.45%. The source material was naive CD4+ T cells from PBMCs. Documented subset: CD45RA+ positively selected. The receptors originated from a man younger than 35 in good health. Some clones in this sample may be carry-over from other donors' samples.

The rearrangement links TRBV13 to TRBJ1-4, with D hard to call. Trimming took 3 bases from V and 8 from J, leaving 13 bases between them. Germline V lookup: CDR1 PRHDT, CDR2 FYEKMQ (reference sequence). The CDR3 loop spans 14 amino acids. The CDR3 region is CASSFDRLGEKLFF. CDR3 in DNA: TGTGCCAGCAGCTTCGATAGGCTTGGGGAAAAACTGTTTTTT.

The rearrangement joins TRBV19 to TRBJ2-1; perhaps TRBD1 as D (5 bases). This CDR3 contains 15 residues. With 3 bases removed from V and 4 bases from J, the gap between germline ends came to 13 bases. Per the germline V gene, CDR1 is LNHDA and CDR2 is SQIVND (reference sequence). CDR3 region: CASSMGQNRYNEQFF. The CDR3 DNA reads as TGTGCCAGTAGTATGGGGCAGAATAGATACAATGAGCAGTTCTTC.